This TCR beta chain was sequenced in a study of cytomegalovirus exposure and HLA in healthy donors. Background on the study: A subsequent analysis stated that the 120 or so validation repertoires were run on the same platform as the 600 to 750 first-cohort repertoires.

Germline values: CDR1 GTSNPN, CDR2 SVGIG (reference sequence). V shed 2 bases and J 4 bases; nucleotides not matched to a gene: 5. CDR3 length: 15 residues. Produced via immunoSEQ multiplex PCR; TCRdb's table is partial and in-frame only. In the table there are some 110,000 clones, around 86% of which are singletons. This chain connects TRBV30 to TRBJ2-5; 12 nucleotides match TRBD2. The sequenced sample was PBMCs. This TCR was sampled from a young man in good health and CMV-seronegative. CDR3 nucleotides: TGTGCCTGGAGTCTGGGACTAGCGGGCGTAGAGACCCAGTACTTC. Amino acid sequence: CAWSLGLAGVETQYF.